This T cell receptor beta chain was recorded in a study of beta chain features in type 1 diabetes. Whole-study context: Cell yields, gender and age were similar in healthy donors and patients. Study results and caveats: Moderate yet significant TCRB CDR3 shortening was seen in Type 1 diabetes patients in all four CD4+ subsets. More deletions and fewer insertions at VDJ junctions were seen in type 1 diabetes patients.

Isolated RNA was reverse transcribed in full, so expressed TCRB transcripts were sequenced. Assay: immunoSEQ multiplex PCR; the TCRdb copy retains only in-frame clones and omits some. Altogether hundreds of thousands of clones are present, approximately 8.2% being singletons, with the ten largest covering roughly 0.44%. Only a few counts were recorded for this clone. The antigen is not known. V was clipped by 0 bases and J by 8 bases, with 12 bases between them. Germline CDR1 SGHAT, CDR2 FQDESV (reference sequence). The CDR3 is made up of 14 amino acids. Via CD45RO/CCR7/CD25/CD127/CD95/CD27, cells of the CD4+ naive, central memory, regulatory and stem cell-like memory subsets were sorted.

The genes are TRBV11-1 and TRBJ2-3; D might be TRBD1 (6 bases). The sequence was obtained from a woman under 30 in good health. The sample consisted of central memory CD4+ T cells from blood. The chain's CDR3 is CASSLAGPGVTQYF. The CDR3 DNA sequence: TGTGCCAGCAGCTTAGCGGGCCCAGGGGTTACGCAGTATTTT.